The 9 T cell receptor beta chains in this list originate from one sample, sequenced in a study of blood T cell repertoires in COVID-19. Sequenced by immunoSEQ multiplex PCR; TCRdb stores in-frame clones only, minus some. This table has hundreds of thousands of clones, about nine tenths appearing once. The source material was PBMCs or T cells enriched from blood (not recorded which). Receptor source: a young man who had recovered from COVID-19.

J is TRBJ1-2 and V is TRBV9; D is ambiguous. CDR3 size: 14 residues. Trimming took 0 bases from V and 1 from J, leaving 7 bases between them. The germline V gene encodes CDR1 SGDLS and CDR2 YYNGEE. In DNA form, the CDR3 reads TGTGCCAGCAGCGTAGACGGCGGTAACTATGGCTACACCTTC. It specifies CASSVDGGNYGYTF.

The DNA of the CDR3 is TGTGCCAGCAGCCAAGTCGGGATTAGCAATCAGCCCCAGCATTTT. The encoded protein is CASSQVGISNQPQHF. The V gene is TRBV16, the J gene TRBJ1-5; no definite D call. Trimming stripped 2 bases from V and 0 bases from J, with 8 bases between. The CDR3 runs to 15 residues. Per the germline V gene, CDR1 is KGHSY and CDR2 is FQNENV.

V and J are TRBV9 and TRBJ1-6; D not certain. V shed 0 bases and J shed 12 bases, with 7 bases lying between them. The germline CDR1 and CDR2 sequences are SGDLS and YYNGEE. This CDR3 spans 12 amino acids. The CDR3 loop is CASSVGAGPLHF. The CDR3 DNA reads as TGTGCCAGCAGCGTAGGAGCGGGACCCCTCCACTTT.

The genes are TRBV9 and TRBJ1-2; TRBD1 is a possible D gene (6 bases). CDR3 length: 14 residues. V was cut by 4 bases and J by 4 bases, with 14 bases left in between. CDR1 and CDR2 (germline): SGDLS, YYNGEE. The CDR3 spells CASSLTGPFYGYTF. CDR3 sequence (DNA): TGTGCCAGCAGCTTGACAGGTCCTTTCTATGGCTACACCTTC.

In this sample, this clone turned up once. The genes are TRBV27 and TRBJ2-7, with 7 bases fitting TRBD1. Trimming at V came to 6 bases and at J to 5 bases, leaving 7 bases not matched to a gene. Germline lookup yields CDR1 MNHEY and CDR2 SMNVEV (reference sequence). The CDR3 consists of 13 residues. This CDR3 is CASSLGTENEQYF. The CDR3 DNA reads as TGTGCCAGCAGCCTCGGGACAGAGAACGAGCAGTACTTC.

J is TRBJ2-3 and V is TRBV7-2; D call uncertain. Trimming cost V 2 bases and J 0 bases, with 6 bases left between them. The CDR3 loop spans 14 amino acids. Germline V lookup: CDR1 SGHTA, CDR2 FQGNSA. The CDR3 loop is CASSLQASTDTQYF. In nucleotides, the CDR3 is TGTGCCAGCAGCTTACAAGCTAGCACAGATACGCAGTATTTT.

The chain uses TRBV10-3 and TRBJ2-6; D remains unclear. Trimming stripped 8 bases from V and 2 bases from J, with 10 bases between. The CDR3 extends over 14 amino acids. Germline-derived CDR1 and CDR2 are ENHRY and SYGVKD. CDR3 bases: TGTGCCATCTCACTGGGCGCTGGGGCCAACGTCCTGACTTTC. Its protein product is CAISLGAGANVLTF.

The chain has TRBV7-2 and TRBJ1-5; D gene uncertain. Looked up from germline, CDR1 is SGHTA and CDR2 is FQGNSA. V was cut by 3 bases and J by 4 bases, with 13 bases left in between. CDR3 length: 15 residues. CDR3 region: CASSLAPGNNQPQHF. DNA of the CDR3: TGTGCCAGCAGCTTGGCCCCAGGAAATAATCAGCCCCAGCATTTT.

The CDR3 loop reads CATSDLGTWNTIYF. In nucleotides, the CDR3 is TGTGCCACCAGTGATTTAGGGACATGGAACACCATATATTTT. This sequence joins TRBV24-1 and TRBJ1-3; a possible D gene is TRBD1 (6 bases). Trimming cost V 1 base and J 7 bases, with 10 bases left between them. From germline, CDR1 is KGHDR and CDR2 SFDVKD. The CDR3 runs to 14 residues.